This entry describes one TCR beta chain. No antigen is known for it. Here immunoSEQ multiplex PCR was the method, and the copy in TCRdb shows in-frame clones only, minus some. The sample shows fewer than 120,000 clones, roughly 85% of them seen only once. The CDR3 spans 14 residues. From germline, CDR1 is LNHDA and CDR2 SQIVND (reference sequence). V lost 2 bases, J lost 3 bases, and 5 bases lay in between. This sample was taken from a study of T cell responses to AZD1222 COVID-19 vaccine. Study conclusions and caveats: Receipt of two AZD1222 doses was followed by a rise in Spike-specific TCR breadth and depth. Clonal diversity was possibly underestimated, and white British individuals and females predominated among donors. Baseline seropositives among AZD1222 recipients totaled only 6 or 7.

The specimen comprised peripheral blood, sampled on day 0 of AZD1222 vaccination. The rearrangement joins TRBV19 to TRBJ1-6; the D is unclear. This clonotype originated in an adult in good health. The CDR3 protein is CASSIRNYNSPLHF. The CDR3 DNA follows: TGTGCCAGTAGTATAAGGAACTATAATTCACCCCTCCACTTT.